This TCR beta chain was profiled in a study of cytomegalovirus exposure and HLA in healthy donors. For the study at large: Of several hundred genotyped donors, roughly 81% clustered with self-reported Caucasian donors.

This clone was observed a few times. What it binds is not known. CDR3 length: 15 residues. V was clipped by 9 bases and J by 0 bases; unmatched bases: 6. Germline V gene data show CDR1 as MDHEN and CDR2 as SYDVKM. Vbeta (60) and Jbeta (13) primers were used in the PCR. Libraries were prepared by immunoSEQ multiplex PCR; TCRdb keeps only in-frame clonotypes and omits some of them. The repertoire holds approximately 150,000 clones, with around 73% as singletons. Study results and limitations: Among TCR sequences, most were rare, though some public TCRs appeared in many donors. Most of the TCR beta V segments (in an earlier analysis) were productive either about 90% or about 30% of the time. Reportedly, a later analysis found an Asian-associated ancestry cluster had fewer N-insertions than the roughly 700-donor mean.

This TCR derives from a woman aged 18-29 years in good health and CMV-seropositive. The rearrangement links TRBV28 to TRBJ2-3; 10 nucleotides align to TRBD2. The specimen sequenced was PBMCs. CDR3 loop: CARATSGVSTDTQYF. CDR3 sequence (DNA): TGTGCCAGGGCTACTAGCGGGGTTAGCACAGATACGCAGTATTTT.